The clone carrying this T cell receptor (beta chain) was detected once. Its antigen remains unknown. The junction shows a germline mismatch at one end, possibly a read error. The sample belongs to a study of T cells in localized non-small cell lung cancer. General study findings and limits: The study found T cell clonality highest in uninvolved adjacent lung, above tumor. Sequence data derive from only one tumor region, so heterogeneity remains possible. A median of about 52 clones ranked among the top 100 in tumor appeared in adjacent lung.

Assay: immunoSEQ multiplex PCR; the TCRdb copy retains only in-frame clones and omits some. The table has about 54,000 clones, around 86% seen once. The sample was peripheral blood, taken before any cancer treatment. The receptor was derived from an older female donor with stage II squamous cell lung carcinoma.

The CDR3 sequence: CASSLGGQGQETQYF. In nucleotides, the CDR3 is TGTGCTAGCAGCTTAGGAGGACAGGGTCAAGAGACCCAGTACTTC. The chain recombines TRBV7-7 with TRBJ2-5; the match to TRBD1 covers 8 bases. Germline V lookup: CDR1 SSHAT, CDR2 FNYEAQ (reference sequence). This CDR3 spans 15 amino acids.